The count of the clone carrying this T cell receptor (beta chain) is one. What it recognizes is unknown. The sample belongs to a study of cytomegalovirus exposure and HLA in healthy donors. Clones were read by immunoSEQ multiplex PCR, and TCRdb kept only the in-frame ones, dropping some. The sample includes 100,000 to 150,000 clones, around 94% of them seen just once. This CDR3 has 18 amino acids. Trimming took 0 bases from V and 1 from J; bases not matched to a gene: 11. Germline V gene data show CDR1 as GTSNPN and CDR2 as SVGIG (reference sequence). Study-level findings and limits: A classifier reportedly called cytomegalovirus status with high sensitivity and specificity.

The source of this sequence is a woman aged 18-29 years in good health and CMV-seronegative. V is TRBV30 and J is TRBJ2-7; 11 bases are a match to TRBD2. The specimen sequenced was PBMCs. The CDR3 region is CAWSVWGSGGGSSYEQYF. The DNA for the CDR3 is TGTGCCTGGAGTGTATGGGGTAGCGGGGGGGGAAGTTCCTACGAGCAGTACTTC.